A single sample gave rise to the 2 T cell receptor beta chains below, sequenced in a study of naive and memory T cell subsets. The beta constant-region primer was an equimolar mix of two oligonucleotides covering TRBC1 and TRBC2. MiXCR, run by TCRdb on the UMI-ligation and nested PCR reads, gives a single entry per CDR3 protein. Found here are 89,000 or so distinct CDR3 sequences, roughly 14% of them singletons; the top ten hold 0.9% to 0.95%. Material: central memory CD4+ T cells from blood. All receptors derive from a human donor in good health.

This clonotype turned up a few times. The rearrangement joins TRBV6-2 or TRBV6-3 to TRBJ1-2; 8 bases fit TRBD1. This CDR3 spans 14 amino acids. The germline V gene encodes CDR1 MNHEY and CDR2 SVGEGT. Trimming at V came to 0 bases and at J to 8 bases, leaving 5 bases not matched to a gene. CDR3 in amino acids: CASSYSGQGRGYTF. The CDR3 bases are TGTGCCAGCAGTTACTCCGGACAGGGTCGAGGCTACACCTTC.

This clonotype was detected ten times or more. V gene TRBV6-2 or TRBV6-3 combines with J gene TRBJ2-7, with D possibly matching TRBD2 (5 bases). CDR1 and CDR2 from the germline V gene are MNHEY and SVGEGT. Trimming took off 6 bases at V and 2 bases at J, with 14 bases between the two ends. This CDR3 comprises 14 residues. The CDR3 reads CASRPSGSAYEQYF. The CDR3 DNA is TGTGCCAGCAGACCATCGGGAAGCGCCTACGAGCAGTACTTC.